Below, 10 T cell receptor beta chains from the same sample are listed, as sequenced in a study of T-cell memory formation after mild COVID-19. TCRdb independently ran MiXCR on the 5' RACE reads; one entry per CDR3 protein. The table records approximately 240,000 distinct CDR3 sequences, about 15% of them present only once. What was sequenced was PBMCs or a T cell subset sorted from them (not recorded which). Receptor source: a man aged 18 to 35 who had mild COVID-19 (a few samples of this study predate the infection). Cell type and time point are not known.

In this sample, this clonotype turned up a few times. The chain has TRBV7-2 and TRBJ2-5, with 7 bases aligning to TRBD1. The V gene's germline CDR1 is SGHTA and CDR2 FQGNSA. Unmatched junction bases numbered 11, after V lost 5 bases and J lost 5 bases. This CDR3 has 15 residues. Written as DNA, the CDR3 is TGTGCCAGCAGCCCAGACAGGGTCAGGTCGGAGACCCAGTACTTC. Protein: CASSPDRVRSETQYF.

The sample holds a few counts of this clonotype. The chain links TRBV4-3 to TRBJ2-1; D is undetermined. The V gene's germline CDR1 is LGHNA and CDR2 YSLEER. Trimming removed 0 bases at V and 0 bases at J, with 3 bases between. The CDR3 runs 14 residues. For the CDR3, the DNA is TGCGCCAGCAGCCAAGAACGCTCCTACAATGAGCAGTTCTTC. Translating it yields CASSQERSYNEQFF.

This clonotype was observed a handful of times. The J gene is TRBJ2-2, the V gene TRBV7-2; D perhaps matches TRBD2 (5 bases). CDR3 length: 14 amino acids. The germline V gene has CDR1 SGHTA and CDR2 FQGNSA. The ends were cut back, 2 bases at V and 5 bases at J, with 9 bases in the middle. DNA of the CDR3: TGTGCCAGCAGCTTAACTAGAGATACCGGGGAGCTGTTTTTT. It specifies CASSLTRDTGELFF. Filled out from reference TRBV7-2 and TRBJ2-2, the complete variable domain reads GAGVSQSPSNKVTEKGKDVELRCDPISGHTALYWYRQSLGQGLEFLIYFQGNSAPDKSGLPSDRFSAERTGGSVSTLTIQRTQQEDSAVYLCASSLTRDTGELFFGEGSRLTVL.

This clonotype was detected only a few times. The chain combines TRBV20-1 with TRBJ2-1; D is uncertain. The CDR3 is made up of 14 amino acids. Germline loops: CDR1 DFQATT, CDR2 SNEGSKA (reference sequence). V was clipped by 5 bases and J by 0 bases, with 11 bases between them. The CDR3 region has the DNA TGCAGTGCTCGGCCTAGTGGCTCCTACAATGAGCAGTTCTTC. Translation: CSARPSGSYNEQFF.

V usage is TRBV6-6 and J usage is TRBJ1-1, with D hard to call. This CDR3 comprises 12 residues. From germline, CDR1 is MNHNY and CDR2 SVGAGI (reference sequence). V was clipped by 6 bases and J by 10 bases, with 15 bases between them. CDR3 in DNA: TGTGCCAGCAGCCCGACCCCTGAACGAGCTTTCTTT. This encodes CASSPTPERAFF.

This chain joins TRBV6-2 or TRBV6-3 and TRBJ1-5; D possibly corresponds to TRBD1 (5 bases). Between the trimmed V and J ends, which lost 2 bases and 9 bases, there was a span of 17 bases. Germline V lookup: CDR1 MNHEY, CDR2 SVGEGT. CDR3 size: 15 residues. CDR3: CASSYADSPIRPQHF. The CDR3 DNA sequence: TGTGCCAGCAGTTACGCAGACAGTCCGATCCGGCCCCAGCATTTT.

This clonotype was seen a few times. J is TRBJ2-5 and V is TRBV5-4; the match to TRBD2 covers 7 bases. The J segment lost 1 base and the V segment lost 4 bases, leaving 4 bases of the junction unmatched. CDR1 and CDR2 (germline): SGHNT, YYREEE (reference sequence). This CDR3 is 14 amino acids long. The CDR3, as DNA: TGTGCCAGCAGCCCCGCGGGAGTCCAAGAGACCCAGTACTTC. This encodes CASSPAGVQETQYF.

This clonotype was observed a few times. The CDR3 DNA reads as TGCAGTGCTAGTATTAGGTACAATGAGCAGTTCTTC. This translates into CSASIRYNEQFF. V gene TRBV20-1 combines with J gene TRBJ2-1; D is undetermined. The V gene lost 3 bases and the J gene lost 4 bases, with 7 bases spanning the gap. The CDR3 loop spans 12 amino acids. Germline CDR1 is DFQATT and CDR2 is SNEGSKA (reference sequence).

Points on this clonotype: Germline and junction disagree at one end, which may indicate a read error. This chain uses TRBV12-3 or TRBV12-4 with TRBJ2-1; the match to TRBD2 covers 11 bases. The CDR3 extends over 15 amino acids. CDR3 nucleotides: TGTGCCAGCAGTGTAGCGGGGGGGCCGGTGAGGGAGCAGTTCTTC. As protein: CASSVAGGPVREQFF.

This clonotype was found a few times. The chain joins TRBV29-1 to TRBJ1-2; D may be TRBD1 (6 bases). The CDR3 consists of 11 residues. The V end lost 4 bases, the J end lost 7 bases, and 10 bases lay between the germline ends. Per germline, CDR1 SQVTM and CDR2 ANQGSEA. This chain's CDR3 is CSVGGPVGYTF. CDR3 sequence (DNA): TGCAGCGTTGGGGGGCCCGTTGGCTACACCTTC.